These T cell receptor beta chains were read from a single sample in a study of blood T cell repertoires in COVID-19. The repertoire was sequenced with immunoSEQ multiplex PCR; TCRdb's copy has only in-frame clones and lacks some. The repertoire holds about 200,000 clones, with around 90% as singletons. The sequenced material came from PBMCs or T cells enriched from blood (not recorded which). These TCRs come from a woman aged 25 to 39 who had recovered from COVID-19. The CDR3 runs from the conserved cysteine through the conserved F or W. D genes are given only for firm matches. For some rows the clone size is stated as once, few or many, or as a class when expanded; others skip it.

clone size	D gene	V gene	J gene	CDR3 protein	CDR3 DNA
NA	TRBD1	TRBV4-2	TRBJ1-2	CASSQDAGQGGYGYTF	TGTGCCAGCAGCCAAGATGCGGGACAGGGCGGCTATGGCTACACCTTC
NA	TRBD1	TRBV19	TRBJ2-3	CASSTGTGRDTQYF	TGTGCCAGTAGTACCGGGACAGGAAGAGATACGCAGTATTTT
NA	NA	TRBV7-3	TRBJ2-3	CASSLNAGDTQYF	TGTGCCAGCAGCTTAAATGCGGGGGATACGCAGTATTTT
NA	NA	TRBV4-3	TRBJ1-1	CASSQGLMNTEAFF	TGCGCCAGCAGCCAAGGACTCATGAACACTGAAGCTTTCTTT
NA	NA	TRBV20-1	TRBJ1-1	CSASSALWGEQSTEAFF	TGCAGTGCTAGTTCGGCACTCTGGGGGGAGCAGAGCACTGAAGCTTTCTTT
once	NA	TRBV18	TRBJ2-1	CASSPGNEQFF	TGTGCCAGCTCCCCCGGGAATGAGCAGTTCTTC
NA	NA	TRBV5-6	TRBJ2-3	CASSLERLWDTQYF	TGTGCCAGCAGCTTGGAGAGGTTATGGGATACGCAGTATTTT
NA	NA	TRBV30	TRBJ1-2	CAWRGANYGYTF	TGTGCCTGGAGAGGAGCTAACTATGGCTACACCTTC
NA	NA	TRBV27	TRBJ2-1	CASTNYLGEQFF	TGTGCCAGCACTAACTACCTAGGTGAGCAGTTCTTC
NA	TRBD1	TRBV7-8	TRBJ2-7	CASSSGQGREQYF	TGTGCCAGCAGCTCGGGACAGGGCAGGGAGCAGTACTTC
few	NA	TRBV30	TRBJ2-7	CAWSPDLDNSYEQYF	TGTGCCTGGAGTCCCGACCTGGACAACTCCTACGAGCAGTACTTC
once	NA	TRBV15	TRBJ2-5	CATSSYARVEEETQYF	TGTGCCACCAGCAGTTACGCACGGGTGGAGGAGGAGACCCAGTACTTC
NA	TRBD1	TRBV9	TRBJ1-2	CASSARQGIDYGYTF	TGTGCCAGCAGCGCTCGACAGGGGATCGACTATGGCTACACCTTC
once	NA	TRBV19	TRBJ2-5	CASSAQGLETQYF	TGTGCCAGTAGTGCACAGGGTCTGGAGACCCAGTACTTC
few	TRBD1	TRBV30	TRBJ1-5	CAWSGGWTGRQPQHF	TGTGCCTGGAGTGGAGGATGGACAGGGCGGCAGCCCCAGCATTTT
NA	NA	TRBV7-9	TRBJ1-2	CASSSTVQGNYGYTF	TGTGCCAGCAGCTCCACTGTTCAGGGGAACTATGGCTACACCTTC
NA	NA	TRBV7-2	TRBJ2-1	CASSQDTEQFF	TGTGCCAGCAGCCAGGACACTGAGCAGTTCTTC
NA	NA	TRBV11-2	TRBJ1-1	CASSLNRDNSINEAFF	TGTGCCAGCAGCTTAAACAGGGACAATAGCATTAATGAAGCTTTCTTT
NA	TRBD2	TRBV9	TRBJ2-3	CASSAPLGAGGPLGTDTQYF	TGTGCCAGCAGCGCGCCCTTGGGAGCGGGGGGGCCCCTCGGCACAGATACGCAGTATTTT
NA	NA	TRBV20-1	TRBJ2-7	CSAKQVNEQYF	TGCAGTGCTAAACAGGTGAACGAGCAGTACTTC
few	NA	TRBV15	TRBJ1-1	CATSPDRWVPEAFF	TGTGCCACCAGCCCCGACAGGTGGGTTCCTGAAGCTTTCTTT
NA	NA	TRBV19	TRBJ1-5	CASSIDATGFGINQPQHF	TGTGCCAGTAGTATCGATGCTACAGGGTTCGGTATAAATCAGCCCCAGCATTTT
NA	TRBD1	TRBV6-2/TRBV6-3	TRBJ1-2	CASSAAGTGADYGYTF	TGTGCCAGCAGTGCCGCCGGGACAGGGGCTGACTATGGCTACACCTTC
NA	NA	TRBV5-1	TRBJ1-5	CASSLASGNQPQHF	TGCGCCAGCAGCTTGGCTTCGGGCAATCAGCCCCAGCATTTT
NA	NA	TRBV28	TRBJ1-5	CASSLLPGTRSNQPQHF	TGTGCCAGCAGTTTATTGCCCGGGACTCGGAGCAATCAGCCCCAGCATTTT
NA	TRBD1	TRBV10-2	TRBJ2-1	CASTPTDRGLYNEQFF	TGCGCCAGCACCCCAACGGACAGGGGGCTCTACAATGAGCAGTTCTTC
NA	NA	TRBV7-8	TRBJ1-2	CASSLNRVNYGYTF	TGTGCCAGCAGCTTAAACAGGGTAAACTATGGCTACACCTTC
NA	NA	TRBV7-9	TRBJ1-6	CASSLGGDNSPLHF	TGTGCCAGCAGCTTGGGAGGAGATAATTCACCCCTCCACTTT
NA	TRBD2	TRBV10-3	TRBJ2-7	CATSEGGGGQYF	TGTGCCACCAGCGAGGGAGGCGGGGGGCAGTACTTC
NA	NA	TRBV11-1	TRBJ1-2	CASSFGGANYGYTF	TGTGCCAGCAGCTTCGGGGGGGCGAACTATGGCTACACCTTC
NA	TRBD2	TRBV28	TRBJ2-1	CASSPSGRGSYNEQFF	TGTGCCAGCAGTCCTAGCGGGAGAGGGTCCTACAATGAGCAGTTCTTC
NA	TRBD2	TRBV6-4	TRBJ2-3	CASSASGDTDTQYF	TGTGCCAGCAGTGCTAGCGGAGACACAGATACGCAGTATTTT
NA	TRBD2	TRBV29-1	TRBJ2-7	CSVGTSGSGEYF	TGCAGCGTGGGGACTAGCGGGAGCGGTGAGTACTTC
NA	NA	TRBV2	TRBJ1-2	CASSDTRQTNYGYTF	TGTGCCAGCAGTGACACACGACAAACTAACTATGGCTACACCTTC
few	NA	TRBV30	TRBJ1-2	CAWTGFLGYTF	TGTGCCTGGACGGGGTTTTTGGGCTACACCTTC
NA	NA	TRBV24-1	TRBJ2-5	CATRGRGQETQYF	TGTGCCACCAGAGGGAGGGGGCAAGAGACCCAGTACTTC
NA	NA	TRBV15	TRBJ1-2	CATSRDRRGGPRGYTF	TGTGCCACCAGCAGAGATCGTCGGGGGGGTCCGCGTGGCTACACCTTC
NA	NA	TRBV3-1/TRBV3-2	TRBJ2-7	CASSQGFREYF	TGTGCCAGCAGCCAAGGGTTCAGGGAGTACTTC
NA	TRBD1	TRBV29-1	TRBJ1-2	CSVESDRLDYGYTF	TGCAGCGTTGAATCGGACAGGCTAGACTATGGCTACACCTTC
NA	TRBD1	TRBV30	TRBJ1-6	CAATGGSSYNSPLHF	TGTGCCGCAACAGGGGGAAGCTCCTATAATTCACCCCTCCACTTT